This T cell receptor beta chain was documented in a study of monozygotic twins with inflammatory bowel disease (dated by TCRdb to the late 2010s). A note on the overall study: In total, roughly 30 monozygotic twin pairs made up the full study: 19 Danish pairs, all IBD-discordant, plus nine German pairs, of which four were IBD-concordant and five were IBD-discordant. The search for disease-associated traits relied mainly on comparing, within discordant pairs, IBD patients with their genetically identical healthy co-twins. Each individual had, on average, about 151 000 unique TCRalpha sequences and 181 000 unique TCRbeta sequences available for analysis.

Concerning this clonotype itself: Its antigen is still unknown.

Libraries were made using 5' RACE. Preparation of each TCR library used 3,000 to 3,500 ng of total RNA. For each sample, cDNA synthesis with SMARTScribe reverse transcriptase was split into eight separate reactions. During cDNA synthesis, template switching was used to introduce unique molecular identifiers that contained a 6-nucleotide sample barcode. Two nested PCRs of around 16 and 10 cycles amplified the TCRalpha and TCRbeta cDNA, and bead purification followed each PCR. Before amplification, the cDNA was both treated with uracil DNA-glycosylase and purified with the QIAquick PCR purification kit. The second PCR added Illumina TruSeq-compatible adapters along with sample-specific barcodes. TapeStation and Qubit were used to check library quality and concentration, and approximately 5.4 ng of each library was pooled. Sequencing of pooled libraries was carried out on an Illumina HiSeq2500 single-index Rapid Run using 2 x 100 bp reads and custom sequencing primers. For the original study's pipeline: UMI-based consensus assembly with MiGEC version 1.2.6 was used to correct PCR and sequencing errors. MiXCR version 2.1.1 was used to carry out V(D)J alignment, clonotype assembly and CDR3 extraction. Normalisation of gene usage, clonotype sharing and MAIT/NKT TCR abundance was achieved by analysing the top 1000, 10 000 and 20 000 clonotypes per sample. After downsampling to 27 000 UMIs, diversity was calculated as the inverse Simpson index using the vegan R package. Paired Mann-Whitney U tests on discordant twin pairs were used, with Benjamini-Hochberg multiple-testing correction. TCRdb reprocessed the public reads and reports one entry per CDR3 protein sequence, without DNA. TCRdb assigned the V and J calls; the authors' analysis was not used. The data table for this sample lists 350,000 to 500,000 distinct CDR3 sequences. The ten largest make up 2.4% of the sample.

An approximately 2.5 ml peripheral blood sample was drawn into PAXgene tubes per donor and stored at -80°C. Without any T cell sorting, total RNA was extracted from whole blood using the PAXgene blood miRNA kit on an automated QIAcube. Peripheral blood from monozygotic twin pairs concordant or discordant for inflammatory bowel disease was subjected to deep TCRalpha and TCRbeta repertoire profiling with unique molecular barcoding. For every twin pair, smoking habits were documented, and each individual was categorised as a current, former or never smoker. The CDR3 contains 14 residues, cysteine and phenylalanine counted. Nucleotide data are not available. From the germline V gene (reference sequence), CDR1 is GTSNPN and CDR2 is SVGIG. Summary of the overall study and its limitations: Concordant and discordant twins showed no difference in repertoire similarity, possibly because of limited statistical power. Because patients were on differing immunosuppressive treatments, the repertoires may have picked up extra background noise and inter-individual variability. Fewer clonotypes were shared with other individuals by IBD patients than by healthy twins, most markedly in patients showing signs of disease activity. No single strong signal or clonotype linked to IBD turned up in the results, so the idea that one exists was not supported. Distinction between different T cell subtypes could not be achieved in the analysis. Measured by the inverse Simpson index, TCRbeta repertoire diversity was lower in IBD patients than in their healthy co-twins.

The receptor's source is a human donor with ulcerative colitis or Crohn's disease, or a healthy co-twin of an affected twin (not recorded which). The sample was blood. The V and J segments used are TRBV30 and TRBJ2-7; the D call of TRBD1 rests on TCRdb alone, since no DNA is present to check it. The CDR3 region: CAWRATGGSYEQYF.